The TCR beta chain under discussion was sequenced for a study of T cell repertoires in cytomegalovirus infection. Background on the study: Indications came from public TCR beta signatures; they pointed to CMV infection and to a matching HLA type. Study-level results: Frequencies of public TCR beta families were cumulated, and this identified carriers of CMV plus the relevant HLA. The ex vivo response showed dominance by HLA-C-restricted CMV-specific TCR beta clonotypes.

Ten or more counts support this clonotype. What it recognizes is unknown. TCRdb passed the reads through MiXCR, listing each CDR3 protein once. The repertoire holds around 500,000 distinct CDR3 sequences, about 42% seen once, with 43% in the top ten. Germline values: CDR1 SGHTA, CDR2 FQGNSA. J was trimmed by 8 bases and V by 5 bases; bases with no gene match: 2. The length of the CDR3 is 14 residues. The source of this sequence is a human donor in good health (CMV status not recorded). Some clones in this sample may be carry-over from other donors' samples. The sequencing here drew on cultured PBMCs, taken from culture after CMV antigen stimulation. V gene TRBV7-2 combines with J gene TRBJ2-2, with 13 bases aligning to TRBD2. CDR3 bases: TGTGCCAGCAGCGGGACTAGCGGGACGGGGGAGCTGTTTTTT. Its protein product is CASSGTSGTGELFF. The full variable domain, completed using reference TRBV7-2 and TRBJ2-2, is GAGVSQSPSNKVTEKGKDVELRCDPISGHTALYWYRQSLGQGLEFLIYFQGNSAPDKSGLPSDRFSAERTGGSVSTLTIQRTQQEDSAVYLCASSGTSGTGELFFGEGSRLTVL.